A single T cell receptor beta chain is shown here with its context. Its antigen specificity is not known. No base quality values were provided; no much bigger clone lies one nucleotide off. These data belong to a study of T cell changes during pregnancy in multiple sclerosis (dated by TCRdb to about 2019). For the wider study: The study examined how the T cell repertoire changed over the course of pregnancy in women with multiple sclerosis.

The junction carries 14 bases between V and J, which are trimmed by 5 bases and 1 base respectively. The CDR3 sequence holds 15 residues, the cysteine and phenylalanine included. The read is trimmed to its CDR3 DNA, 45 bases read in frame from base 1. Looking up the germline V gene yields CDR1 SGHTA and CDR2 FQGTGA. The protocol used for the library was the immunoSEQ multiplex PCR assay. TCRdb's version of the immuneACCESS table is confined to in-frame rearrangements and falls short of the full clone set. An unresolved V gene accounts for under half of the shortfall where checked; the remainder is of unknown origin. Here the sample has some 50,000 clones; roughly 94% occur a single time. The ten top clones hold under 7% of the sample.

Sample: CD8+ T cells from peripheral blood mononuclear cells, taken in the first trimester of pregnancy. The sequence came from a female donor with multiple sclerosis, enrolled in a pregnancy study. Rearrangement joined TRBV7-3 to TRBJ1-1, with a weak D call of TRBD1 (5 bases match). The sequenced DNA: TGTGCCAGCAGCCCATCCGGGACTACGAACACTGAAGCTTTCTTT. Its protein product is CASSPSGTTNTEAFF.